This T cell receptor beta chain was observed in a study of blood T cells in healthy people across ages. Total RNA, at least 5 micrograms per sample, came from PBMCs. Germline CDR1 SGHTA, CDR2 FQGNSA. The V and J ends lost 5 bases and 2 bases, in that order; junction bases with no gene match: 5. The CDR3 extends over 17 amino acids. Primed by a sample-barcoded 5' primer and a J-beta primer mix, a second PCR proceeded for about 6 to 12 cycles. In TCRdb, the 5' RACE reads were re-called with MiXCR into one record per CDR3 protein. The sample includes about a million distinct CDR3 sequences, roughly 50% of them seen just once.

This receptor was obtained from a woman aged 55-70 years in good health. What was sequenced was blood. The V call is TRBV7-2, the J call TRBJ2-3; 15 positions agree with TRBD2. The CDR3 bases are TGTGCCAGCAGCCAGGGACTAGCGGGAGGCGCCACAGATACGCAGTATTTT. This sequence encodes CASSQGLAGGATDTQYF.